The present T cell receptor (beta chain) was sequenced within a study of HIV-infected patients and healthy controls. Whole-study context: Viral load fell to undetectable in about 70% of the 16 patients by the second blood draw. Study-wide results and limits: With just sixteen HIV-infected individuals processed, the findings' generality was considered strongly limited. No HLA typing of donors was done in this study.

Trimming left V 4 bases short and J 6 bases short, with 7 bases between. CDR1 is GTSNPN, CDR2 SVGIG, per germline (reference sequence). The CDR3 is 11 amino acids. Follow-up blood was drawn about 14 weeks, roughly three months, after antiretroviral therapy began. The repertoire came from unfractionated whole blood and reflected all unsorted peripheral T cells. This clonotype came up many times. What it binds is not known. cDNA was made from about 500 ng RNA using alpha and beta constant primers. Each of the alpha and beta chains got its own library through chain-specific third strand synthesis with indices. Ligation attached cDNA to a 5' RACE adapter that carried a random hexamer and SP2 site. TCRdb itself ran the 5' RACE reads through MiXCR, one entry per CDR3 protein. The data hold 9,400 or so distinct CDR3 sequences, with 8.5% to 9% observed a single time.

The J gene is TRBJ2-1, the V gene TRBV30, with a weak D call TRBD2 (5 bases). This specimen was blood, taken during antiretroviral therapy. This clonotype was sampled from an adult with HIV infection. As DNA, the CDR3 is TGTGCCTGGATGCGGGCCAATGAGCAGTTCTTC. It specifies CAWMRANEQFF.